Below, 28 T cell receptor beta chains from the same sample are listed, as sequenced in a study of vaccination and CD4 T cells after COVID-19. No antigens are known for them. Treatment: approximately nine-day PBMC culture with coronavirus spike peptide pools or control peptides (ViraFEST assay). Sequenced with the Oncomine TCR Beta short-read assay was DNA taken from cultured CD4+ T cells. TCRdb reprocessed the PCR reads with MiXCR, giving one entry per CDR3 protein. The table shows about 9,600 distinct CDR3 sequences, with 30% occurring only once. This specimen was CD4+ T cells from blood, cultured in vitro, taken after SARS-CoV-2 vaccination. The receptors were sampled from a human donor who had recovered from COVID-19.

The rearrangement joins TRBV7-9 to TRBJ2-1; TRBD2 aligns across 7 bases. The CDR3 consists of 15 residues. From germline, CDR1 is SEHNR and CDR2 FQNEAQ (reference sequence). V was clipped by 3 bases and J by 6 bases; unmatched bases: 8. The CDR3 sequence is CASSFGLADFNEQFF. In DNA, the CDR3 is TGTGCCAGCAGCTTCGGTCTAGCGGACTTCAATGAGCAGTTCTTC. Full variable domain (remainder filled in from reference TRBV7-9 and TRBJ2-1): DTGVSQNPRHKITKRGQNVTFRCDPISEHNRLYWYRQTLGQGPEFLTYFQNEAQLEKSRLLSDRFSAERPKGSFSTLEIQRTEQGDSAMYLCASSFGLADFNEQFFGPGTRLTVL.

V and J are TRBV6-1 and TRBJ1-3, with a possible D match to TRBD1 (6 bases). The CDR3 loop spans 15 amino acids. Germline V gives CDR1 MNHNS, CDR2 SASEGT. V was cut by 6 bases and J by 4 bases, with 16 bases left in between. The CDR3 loop reads CASSSDRFGGNTIYF. The CDR3 DNA sequence: TGTGCCAGCAGCTCTGACAGGTTCGGAGGAAACACCATATATTTT.

V is TRBV10-3 and J is TRBJ1-1, with 7 positions matching TRBD1. This CDR3 region has 16 residues. CDR1 ENHRY and CDR2 SYGVKD come from the germline V gene. V was clipped by 4 bases and J by 1 base; unmatched bases: 9. The CDR3 DNA reads TGTGCCATCAGTGCCCGGGACAGCAACTCGAACACTGAAGCTTTCTTT. Translating it yields CAISARDSNSNTEAFF.

The CDR3 nucleotides are TGTGCCAGCACGAACAGGAACTATGGCTACACCTTC. Translated: CASTNRNYGYTF. The chain is built from TRBV2 and TRBJ1-2; D is possibly TRBD1 (5 bases). CDR1 and CDR2 from the germline V gene are SNHLY and FYNNEI. Trimming took 7 bases from V and 2 from J, leaving 8 bases between them. The CDR3 sequence is 12 residues long.

Relative to its sample, this clonotype is medium-sized (0.01 to 0.1%). The V gene is TRBV7-2, the J gene TRBJ2-3; TRBD2 matches at 10 bases. There are 14 residues in the CDR3. Germline V gene data show CDR1 as SGHTA and CDR2 as FQGNSA. V shed 5 bases and J 6 bases; nucleotides not matched to a gene: 5. The CDR3 coding sequence is TGTGCCAGCAGCCAGAGCGGGAGGGTGGATACGCAGTATTTT. It translates to CASSQSGRVDTQYF.

This chain uses TRBV28 with TRBJ2-3, with 8 bases aligning to TRBD2. In germline, CDR1 is MDHEN, CDR2 SYDVKM. Losses at the gene ends were 2 bases for V and 3 bases for J; bases not matched to a gene: 13. The CDR3 is 18 residues long. In nucleotides, the CDR3 is TGTGCCAGCAGTTTAGCAGGTCCTAGCGGGTTGGTGACAGATACGCAGTATTTT. This translates into CASSLAGPSGLVTDTQYF.

The J gene is TRBJ2-5, the V gene TRBV28, with 13 nucleotides matching TRBD2. The CDR3 totals 19 residues. Losses at the gene ends were 4 bases for V and 5 bases for J; bases not matched to a gene: 16. Germline V gene data show CDR1 as MDHEN and CDR2 as SYDVKM. The CDR3 reads CASSSRRTSGRGSGETQYF. CDR3 bases: TGTGCCAGCAGTTCACGTCGGACTAGCGGGAGAGGATCGGGGGAGACCCAGTACTTC.

J is TRBJ1-2 and V is TRBV28, with unresolved D. Germline CDR1 reads MDHEN; CDR2 reads SYDVKM. The CDR3 length is 12 residues. The V end lost 3 bases, the J end lost 12 bases, and 14 bases lay between the germline ends. CDR3 nucleotide sequence: TGTGCCAGCAGTTTTAGGCGAGGGATTGACACCTTC. This gives the protein CASSFRRGIDTF.

A few counts support this clonotype. The chain joins TRBV23-1 to TRBJ2-7; a weak D match, TRBD1 (6 bases). TRBV23-1 is an ORF, with its function uncertain. V lost 11 bases and J 2 bases, leaving 19 bases between the germline ends. This CDR3 has 14 amino acids. In nucleotides, the CDR3 is TGCGCCTTTCAAAGCCCCAGGACAGCCTACGAGCAGTACTTC. This codes for CAFQSPRTAYEQYF.

This chain uses TRBV9 with TRBJ2-3, with D perhaps assigned TRBD1 or TRBD2 (5 bases each). The CDR3 extends over 16 amino acids. V dropped 1 base and J dropped 3 bases, with 15 bases sitting between them. Germline lookup yields CDR1 SGDLS and CDR2 YYNGEE. This chain's CDR3 is CASSVSPGTNTDTQYF. The DNA for the CDR3 is TGTGCCAGCAGCGTATCCCCCGGGACCAATACAGATACGCAGTATTTT.

V is TRBV7-9 and J is TRBJ1-1; 10 bases agree with TRBD1. V trimming: 1 base; J trimming: 1 base; junction bases outside the gene matches: 9. The CDR3 extends over 18 amino acids. Germline V CDR1 and CDR2: SEHNR, FQNEAQ (reference sequence). The CDR3 region is CASSLVADRGRGNTEAFF. The CDR3 nucleotides read TGTGCCAGCAGCTTAGTCGCCGACAGGGGGCGAGGGAACACTGAAGCTTTCTTT. The variable domain in full, with the rest retrieved from reference TRBV7-9 and TRBJ1-1, is DTGVSQNPRHKITKRGQNVTFRCDPISEHNRLYWYRQTLGQGPEFLTYFQNEAQLEKSRLLSDRFSAERPKGSFSTLEIQRTEQGDSAMYLCASSLVADRGRGNTEAFFGQGTRLTVV.

This clonotype came up once. The chain uses TRBV7-3 and TRBJ2-1; 9 bases line up with TRBD2. In germline, CDR1 is SGHTA, CDR2 FQGTGA. J lost 1 base, V lost 3 bases, and 16 bases had no gene match. This CDR3 spans 20 amino acids. This chain's CDR3 is CASSFLKGLAKFWSYNEQFF. The CDR3, as DNA: TGTGCCAGCAGCTTCCTCAAGGGACTAGCCAAGTTCTGGTCCTACAATGAGCAGTTCTTC.

The chain combines TRBV7-9 with TRBJ1-1, with D hard to call. The CDR3 is 11 amino acids. Trimming left V 6 bases short and J 9 bases short, with 11 bases between. CDR1 and CDR2 (germline): SEHNR, FQNEAQ (reference sequence). CDR3 coding DNA: TGTGCCAGCAGTTTCCTGGGGAAAGCTTTCTTT. This codes for CASSFLGKAFF.

This clonotype is medium-sized in the sample. The chain employs TRBV6-1 and TRBJ1-5; D gene uncertain. V was trimmed by 5 bases and J by 0 bases, leaving 11 bases between them. Germline V gene lookup returns CDR1 MNHNS and CDR2 SASEGT. This CDR3 region has 15 residues. The CDR3 DNA is TGTGCCAGCAGTCAGGACGGGTATAGCAATCAGCCCCAGCATTTT. Its translation: CASSQDGYSNQPQHF.

The chain has TRBV7-9 and TRBJ1-4, with 8 nucleotides matching TRBD1. This CDR3 is built from 15 residues. CDR1 and CDR2 from the germline V gene are SEHNR and FQNEAQ (reference sequence). The V and J ends lost 5 bases and 8 bases, in that order; junction bases with no gene match: 10. CDR3 amino acids: CASSPPGGAGEKLFF. The CDR3, as DNA: TGTGCCAGCAGCCCTCCAGGGGGCGCCGGGGAAAAACTGTTTTTT.

This clonotype occurred once. The chain couples TRBV7-2 to TRBJ1-1; D possibly corresponds to TRBD1 (5 bases). Germline V gives CDR1 SGHTA, CDR2 FQGNSA. The V gene lost 3 bases and the J gene lost 9 bases, with 11 bases spanning the gap. This CDR3 is built from 12 residues. For the CDR3, the DNA is TGTGCCAGCAGCTTGTACAGGAGGAAAGCTTTCTTT. Translating gives CASSLYRRKAFF.

The sample holds a few counts of this clonotype. The V gene is TRBV5-4, the J gene TRBJ2-5, with D possibly being TRBD1 (6 bases). Germline values: CDR1 SGHNT, CDR2 YYREEE (reference sequence). V gave up 0 bases and J gave up 4 bases, with 10 bases separating them. The CDR3 length is 14 residues. The CDR3 DNA is TGTGCCAGCAGCTTGGGGGGCAGGGGAGAGACCCAGTACTTC. It codes for CASSLGGRGETQYF.

The V gene is TRBV6-5, the J gene TRBJ1-5, with 9 bases identical to TRBD1. The CDR3 spans 16 residues. Germline V gene data show CDR1 as MNHEY and CDR2 as SVGAGI. J gave up 1 base and V 2 bases, and 3 bases lay outside the gene matches. The CDR3 reads CASSYGTGQSNQPQHF. The CDR3 DNA reads as TGTGCCAGCAGTTACGGGACAGGGCAGAGCAATCAGCCCCAGCATTTT.

By share, this clonotype ranks as medium-sized. The gene calls are TRBV20-1 and TRBJ1-2; D is unclear. The length of the CDR3 is 15 residues. Deletions cut 2 bases from V and 0 bases from J, with 13 bases between. The germline V gene has CDR1 DFQATT and CDR2 SNEGSKA (reference sequence). The CDR3 DNA sequence: TGCAGTGCTAGACCCACTGGCCAGGCTAACTATGGCTACACCTTC. This translates into CSARPTGQANYGYTF.

Only a few counts were recorded for this clonotype. V and J are TRBV25-1 and TRBJ1-2, with D possibly matching TRBD1 (5 bases). CDR3 size: 13 residues. The germline V gene encodes CDR1 MGHDK and CDR2 SYGVNS. V was pared by 7 bases and J by 4 bases, with 13 bases between. CDR3 nucleotides: TGTGCCAGCACCATGGGGGAGGGCTATGGCTACACCTTC. This gives the protein CASTMGEGYGYTF.

In this sample, this clonotype turned up a few times. The chain links TRBV10-3 to TRBJ1-2; possible D gene TRBD1, 6 bases. V lost 6 bases, J lost 2 bases, and 10 bases lay in between. This CDR3 is 13 amino acids long. Germline V gene lookup returns CDR1 ENHRY and CDR2 SYGVKD. CDR3 sequence: CAIRVQGNYGYTF. CDR3 coding DNA: TGTGCCATCAGGGTTCAGGGGAACTATGGCTACACCTTC.

The rearrangement joins TRBV20-1 to TRBJ2-2; 10 bases are a match to TRBD2. CDR1 and CDR2 (germline): DFQATT, SNEGSKA (reference sequence). The V and J ends lost 3 bases and 8 bases, in that order; junction bases with no gene match: 12. The CDR3 is 16 residues long. The chain's CDR3 is CSASPLAGVITGELFF. The CDR3 DNA reads TGCAGTGCTAGCCCGCTAGCGGGAGTGATAACAGGGGAGCTGTTTTTT.

This rearrangement joins TRBV20-1 to TRBJ2-1; perhaps TRBD1 as D (5 bases). Germline loops: CDR1 DFQATT, CDR2 SNEGSKA (reference sequence). This CDR3 comprises 13 residues. The V gene lost 3 bases and the J gene lost 9 bases, with 15 bases spanning the gap. This CDR3 is CSASGPQGSEQFF. The CDR3 DNA is TGCAGTGCTAGTGGGCCTCAGGGCAGTGAGCAGTTCTTC.

This clonotype has just a few counts. The J gene is TRBJ1-2, the V gene TRBV28; no clear D gene. V was shortened by 6 bases and J by 4 bases, with 12 bases between the two germline ends. The CDR3 is made up of 13 amino acids. Germline V gene lookup returns CDR1 MDHEN and CDR2 SYDVKM. The CDR3: CASRQGGGYGYTF. In nucleotides, the CDR3 is TGTGCCAGCAGACAAGGAGGAGGCTATGGCTACACCTTC.

The chain is built from TRBV18 and TRBJ2-7; D gene unclear. V lost 3 bases and J lost 0, with 3 bases in between. The CDR3 has 12 residues. Germline CDR1 KGHSH, CDR2 LQKENI. The chain's CDR3 is CASSPNSYEQYF. The CDR3, as DNA: TGTGCCAGCTCACCCAACTCCTACGAGCAGTACTTC. Drawing the rest from reference TRBV18 and TRBJ2-7, the complete variable domain is NAGVMQNPRHLVRRRGQEARLRCSPMKGHSHVYWYRQLPEEGLKFMVYLQKENIIDESGMPKERFSAEFPKEGPSILRIQQVVRGDSAAYFCASSPNSYEQYFGPGTRLTVT.

This chain links TRBV7-2 with TRBJ2-1; D is ambiguous. Trimming stripped 5 bases from V and 4 bases from J, with 3 bases between. The CDR3 is 11 amino acids. Germline V gene lookup returns CDR1 SGHTA and CDR2 FQGNSA. CDR3 bases: TGTGCCAGCAGCCCGTACAATGAGCAGTTCTTC. Its translation: CASSPYNEQFF.

The CDR3 nucleotides are TGTGCCAGCACCTCGGGAACGAGGGAGACCCAGTACTTC. It is translated as CASTSGTRETQYF. The chain joins TRBV28 to TRBJ2-5, with D possibly TRBD2 on 5 matching bases. The CDR3 contains 13 residues. The V gene lost 7 bases and the J gene lost 5 bases, with 14 bases spanning the gap. From germline, CDR1 is MDHEN and CDR2 SYDVKM.

J is TRBJ1-2 and V is TRBV28; D gene uncertain. The V and J ends lost 6 bases and 7 bases respectively, with 6 bases between them. There are 10 residues in the CDR3. The germline gives CDR1 MDHEN, CDR2 SYDVKM. CDR3 DNA sequence: TGTGCCAGCAGGAGGGCTGGCTACACCTTC. It is translated as CASRRAGYTF.